The 32 T cell receptor beta chains reported below all come from one sample, sequenced in a study of blood T cell repertoires in COVID-19. Only in-frame clones appear in the TCRdb table, and some are missing; sequencing was by immunoSEQ multiplex PCR. The sample records more than 25,000 clones, about 85% being singletons. The sample was peripheral blood. The receptors come from a man aged 60 to 75 with active COVID-19.

The gene calls are TRBV6-5 and TRBJ2-7; 8 bases fit TRBD1. The CDR3 runs 14 residues. Germline V gene data show CDR1 as MNHEY and CDR2 as SVGAGI. V trimming: 6 bases; J trimming: 4 bases; junction bases outside the gene matches: 8. The CDR3 nucleotides read TGTGCCAGCAGCCATCCAGGGGGCTTATACGAGCAGTACTTC. Translation: CASSHPGGLYEQYF.

The chain links TRBV7-9 to TRBJ1-1; TRBD1 agrees at 8 bases. Germline CDR1 is SEHNR and CDR2 is FQNEAQ (reference sequence). The CDR3 has 18 amino acids. V shed 1 base and J 4 bases; nucleotides not matched to a gene: 14. The CDR3 region has the DNA TGTGCCAGCAGCTTAGTGATTGGCAGGGGGCCTCGGAGCACTGAAGCTTTCTTT. Its translation: CASSLVIGRGPRSTEAFF.

The chain has TRBV28 and TRBJ2-7; the match to TRBD1 covers 8 bases. The germline CDR1 and CDR2 sequences are MDHEN and SYDVKM. V was clipped by 5 bases and J by 2 bases; unmatched bases: 8. The CDR3 extends over 15 amino acids. CDR3 coding DNA: TGTGCCAGCAGTACAAGCCCGGGACAGGCCTACGAGCAGTACTTC. This codes for CASSTSPGQAYEQYF.

The V gene is TRBV5-1, the J gene TRBJ2-3; 8 bases map to TRBD2. The junction had 8 bases not matched to a gene; V was cut back by 4 bases and J by 4 bases. The CDR3 runs 15 residues. Germline V gene sequence: CDR1 SGHRS, CDR2 YFSETQ. The CDR3 is CASSRGGTSADTQYF. The CDR3 DNA sequence: TGCGCCAGCAGCCGCGGGGGGACCTCGGCAGATACGCAGTATTTT.

The V gene is TRBV10-1, the J gene TRBJ2-1, with a tentative D call TRBD1 (5 bases). Trimming took off 2 bases at V and 3 bases at J, with 14 bases between the two ends. This CDR3 has 16 residues. Looked up from germline, CDR1 is WNHNN and CDR2 is SYGVQD (reference sequence). The CDR3 DNA sequence: TGCGCCAGCAGTGAGGATCTGTGGGGCGACTACAATGAGCAGTTCTTC. Translating it yields CASSEDLWGDYNEQFF.

The rearrangement uses TRBV27 and TRBJ2-1; 7 bases align to TRBD2. V lost 6 bases to trimming and J lost 4 bases; unmatched junction nucleotides: 3. CDR1 is MNHEY and CDR2 is SMNVEV in the germline V gene (reference sequence). The CDR3 extends over 13 amino acids. CDR3: CASSSGLYNEQFF. The CDR3 bases are TGTGCCAGCAGCTCGGGACTATACAATGAGCAGTTCTTC.

V and J are TRBV10-3 and TRBJ1-1; TRBD1 matches 12 bases. This CDR3 contains 15 residues. V dropped 0 bases and J dropped 8; count of bases not matched to a gene: 4. The germline gives CDR1 ENHRY, CDR2 SYGVKD. CDR3 region: CAISESGTGGVEAFF. The CDR3 bases are TGTGCCATCAGTGAGTCTGGGACAGGGGGCGTGGAAGCTTTCTTT.

The rearrangement joins TRBV19 to TRBJ1-5, with D possibly being TRBD1 (6 bases). There are 13 residues in the CDR3. Germline V gene sequence: CDR1 LNHDA, CDR2 SQIVND (reference sequence). The V end was cut by 0 bases, the J end by 15 bases, with 15 bases between. CDR3 bases: TGTGCCAGTAGTATAGATGTACAGGGTATGAGGCATTTT. Translating gives CASSIDVQGMRHF.

This clone has more than one count but fewer than ten. The chain links TRBV18 to TRBJ1-2, with D maybe TRBD1 (6 bases). From germline, CDR1 is KGHSH and CDR2 LQKENI. The CDR3 runs to 17 residues. V gave up 5 bases and J gave up 3 bases, with 22 bases separating them. This CDR3 is CASSLIRTEQAHYGYTF. In DNA form, the CDR3 reads TGTGCCAGCTCATTGATAAGGACAGAACAAGCACACTATGGCTACACCTTC.

The chain recombines TRBV6-5 with TRBJ1-1, with TRBD1 as a possible D gene (5 bases). The CDR3 is 13 amino acids. Germline V gene data show CDR1 as MNHEY and CDR2 as SVGAGI. With 2 bases removed from V and 4 bases from J, the gap between germline ends came to 8 bases. The CDR3 is CASSYGGVTEAFF. In DNA, the CDR3 is TGTGCCAGCAGTTACGGGGGGGTCACTGAAGCTTTCTTT.

V and J are TRBV5-1 and TRBJ2-5; 10 bases agree with TRBD2. Looked up from germline, CDR1 is SGHRS and CDR2 is YFSETQ. Trimming cost V 0 bases and J 4 bases; bases outside gene matches: 3. CDR3 length: 15 residues. The CDR3 coding sequence is TGCGCCAGCAGCTTGGTTGCTAGCGGGGGAGAGACCCAGTACTTC. It codes for CASSLVASGGETQYF.

This clone was seen once. V and J are TRBV11-1 and TRBJ2-7; D ambiguous. There are 13 residues in the CDR3. CDR1 and CDR2 (germline): SGHAT, FQDESV (reference sequence). With 5 bases removed from V and 3 bases from J, the gap between germline ends came to 11 bases. The CDR3 here is CASSDEMSYEQYF. Written as DNA, the CDR3 is TGTGCCAGCAGCGATGAGATGAGCTACGAGCAGTACTTC.

This sequence joins TRBV19 and TRBJ2-7, with D possibly TRBD1 on 6 matching bases. The V gene's germline CDR1 is LNHDA and CDR2 SQIVND (reference sequence). CDR3 length: 12 residues. V shed 5 bases and J shed 5 bases, with 10 bases lying between them. The CDR3: CASSLQGNEQYF. CDR3 coding DNA: TGTGCCAGTAGTCTCCAGGGGAACGAGCAGTACTTC.

V usage is TRBV7-9 and J usage is TRBJ1-1; D is uncertain. V was pared by 3 bases and J by 3 bases, with 8 bases between. The CDR3 contains 13 residues. From germline, CDR1 is SEHNR and CDR2 FQNEAQ (reference sequence). The CDR3 here is CASSLNRDTEAFF. For the CDR3, the DNA is TGTGCCAGCAGCTTGAATCGAGACACTGAAGCTTTCTTT.

This chain links TRBV25-1 with TRBJ1-2, with D possibly being TRBD1 (6 bases). The CDR3 is 13 amino acids. Germline values: CDR1 MGHDK, CDR2 SYGVNS. The V end was cut by 6 bases, the J end by 2 bases, with 10 bases between. The CDR3 loop reads CASRDDRNYGYTF. CDR3 nucleotides: TGTGCCAGCAGGGACGACAGGAACTATGGCTACACCTTC.

V and J are TRBV6-5 and TRBJ2-5; D not certain. V gave up 6 bases and J gave up 4 bases, with 15 bases separating them. The CDR3 contains 14 residues. Germline V gives CDR1 MNHEY, CDR2 SVGAGI. The CDR3 spells CASRFGWSGETQYF. Here the CDR3 DNA reads TGTGCCAGCAGGTTCGGGTGGTCCGGAGAGACCCAGTACTTC.

The chain couples TRBV7-8 to TRBJ2-7; 8 bases match TRBD2. The CDR3 is 14 residues long. Germline V gene data show CDR1 as SGHVS and CDR2 as FQNEAQ. CDR3 sequence: CAASGGELGYEQYF. CDR3 bases: TGTGCTGCCAGCGGGGGCGAGTTGGGCTACGAGCAGTACTTC. The whole variable domain, filled in from reference TRBV7-8 and TRBJ2-7, reads GAGVSQSPRYKVAKRGQDVALRCDPISGHVSLFWYQQALGQGPEFLTYFQNEAQLDKSGLPSDRFFAERPEGSVSTLKIQRTQQEDSAVYLCAASGGELGYEQYFGPGTRLTVT.

This chain connects TRBV18 to TRBJ2-2, with D perhaps TRBD2 (5 bases). Germline CDR1 is KGHSH and CDR2 is LQKENI. The V end was cut by 6 bases, the J end by 0 bases, with 11 bases between. The CDR3 length is 15 residues. In nucleotides, the CDR3 is TGTGCCAGCTCCCTGCGGGCAACGAACACCGGGGAGCTGTTTTTT. This encodes CASSLRATNTGELFF.

The table lists this clone with a count of one. The CDR3 nucleotides are TGTGCCAGCAGTGATTTTAGGGGGGGCGGCGAGCAGTACTTC. The encoded protein is CASSDFRGGGEQYF. This chain connects TRBV6-1 to TRBJ2-7; tentatively, D is TRBD2 (7 bases). This CDR3 region has 14 residues. Deletions cut 3 bases from V and 6 bases from J, with 15 bases between. From germline, CDR1 is MNHNS and CDR2 SASEGT.

This chain links TRBV23-1 with TRBJ2-5; D ambiguous. TRBV23-1 is designated an ORF whose function remains uncertain. V lost 0 bases to trimming and J lost 2 bases, with 7 bases between them. The CDR3 sequence is 14 residues long. CDR3 sequence: CASSQSKEQETQYF. In DNA form, the CDR3 reads TGCGCCAGCAGTCAATCGAAAGAGCAAGAGACCCAGTACTTC.

The chain employs TRBV6-6 and TRBJ2-1, with D tentatively TRBD1 (6 bases). The V and J ends lost 2 bases and 9 bases respectively, with 14 bases between them. Germline V gives CDR1 MNHNY, CDR2 SVGAGI (reference sequence). CDR3 size: 14 residues. The CDR3 DNA reads as TGTGCCAGCAGTTACGGTCAGGGGCGGGTTGAGCAGTTCTTC. It codes for CASSYGQGRVEQFF.

This clone appeared a single time. The chain recombines TRBV19 with TRBJ2-3, with TRBD1 identical over 7 bases. Germline V gene data show CDR1 as LNHDA and CDR2 as SQIVND (reference sequence). V trimming: 6 bases; J trimming: 7 bases; junction bases outside the gene matches: 7. There are 13 residues in the CDR3. The CDR3, as DNA: TGTGCCAGTAGAGAGGGGGCGCGATATACGCAGTATTTT. Residues: CASREGARYTQYF.

This chain links TRBV19 with TRBJ2-4, with a weak D call TRBD2 (6 bases). The CDR3 covers 14 residues. Germline CDR1 and CDR2: LNHDA and SQIVND (reference sequence). V was shortened by 1 base and J by 3 bases, with 7 bases between the two germline ends. The CDR3 nucleotides read TGTGCCAGTAGTATAGGGGGAGGCAAAAACATTCAGTACTTC. Its translation: CASSIGGGKNIQYF.

The V and J genes are TRBV29-1 and TRBJ1-2; 8 positions agree with TRBD1. This CDR3 has 13 residues. V lost 6 bases, J lost 2 bases, and 5 bases stayed unmatched. Germline V CDR1 and CDR2: SQVTM, ANQGSEA. The CDR3 sequence: CSVGTGPNYGYTF. DNA for the CDR3: TGCAGCGTAGGGACAGGCCCAAACTATGGCTACACCTTC.

This clone was seen only once. The chain employs TRBV4-1 and TRBJ1-1, with 8 bases that match TRBD1. CDR3 length: 14 amino acids. Germline loops: CDR1 MGHRA, CDR2 YSYEKL. The V gene end was trimmed by 4 bases and the J gene end by 7 bases; junction bases not matched to a gene: 8. The CDR3 spells CASSLFQGADEAFF. The CDR3 nucleotides are TGCGCCAGCAGCCTTTTTCAGGGGGCCGATGAAGCTTTCTTT.

There are a few counts of this clone. This sequence joins TRBV6-6 and TRBJ1-1, with unresolved D. CDR1 is MNHNY, CDR2 SVGAGI, per germline (reference sequence). The V and J ends lost 6 bases and 8 bases respectively, with 13 bases between them. The CDR3 is made up of 12 amino acids. The CDR3 nucleotides read TGTGCCAGCAGACTCGGGGAGGAGGAAGCTTTCTTT. It specifies CASRLGEEEAFF.

The rearrangement links TRBV5-8 to TRBJ1-5; D gene ambiguous. The germline V and J ends were trimmed by 2 bases and 5 bases, with 11 bases remaining between them. Germline V lookup: CDR1 SGHTS, CDR2 YDEGEE. CDR3 length equals 14 residues. The CDR3 coding sequence is TGTGCCAGCAGCTTAGAGGGTCGGGATCAGCCCCAGCATTTT. It yields the protein CASSLEGRDQPQHF.

This chain connects TRBV4-1 to TRBJ1-5; TRBD1 is a possible D gene (5 bases). V lost 1 base and J 7 bases, leaving 14 bases between the germline ends. CDR1 and CDR2 from the germline V gene are MGHRA and YSYEKL. CDR3 length equals 15 residues. CDR3 in amino acids: CASSQGPRAGQPQHF. For the CDR3, the DNA is TGCGCCAGCAGCCAAGGTCCCAGGGCTGGCCAGCCCCAGCATTTT.

There are a few counts of this clone. The chain combines TRBV27 with TRBJ1-1, with TRBD1 identical over 8 bases. The ends lost 4 bases at V and 1 base at J; junction bases unmatched: 11. The CDR3 contains 17 residues. CDR1 is MNHEY, CDR2 SMNVEV, per germline (reference sequence). The DNA for the CDR3 is TGTGCCAGCAGTTCCCGCGGGACAGGAAAGACGAACACTGAAGCTTTCTTT. This gives the protein CASSSRGTGKTNTEAFF.

The V gene is TRBV7-2, the J gene TRBJ1-1; D uncertain. The CDR3 loop spans 14 amino acids. CDR1 is SGHTA, CDR2 FQGNSA, per germline. Trimming left V 1 base short and J 0 bases short, with 6 bases between. Here the CDR3 reads CASSLGRMNTEAFF. The CDR3 nucleotides are TGTGCCAGCAGCTTAGGCAGGATGAACACTGAAGCTTTCTTT.

The gene calls are TRBV5-6 and TRBJ2-7, with TRBD1 matching 8 bases. CDR1 SGHDT and CDR2 YYEEEE come from the germline V gene. Trimming cost V 0 bases and J 4 bases; bases outside gene matches: 6. The CDR3 has 15 amino acids. DNA of the CDR3: TGTGCCAGCAGCTTGGCTCAGGGGGCATCTTACGAGCAGTACTTC. Translating it yields CASSLAQGASYEQYF. The full variable domain, completed using reference TRBV5-6 and TRBJ2-7, is DAGVTQSPTHLIKTRGQQVTLRCSPKSGHDTVSWYQQALGQGPQFIFQYYEEEERQRGNFPDRFSGHQFPNYSSELNVNALLLGDSALYLCASSLAQGASYEQYFGPGTRLTVT.

J is TRBJ2-2 and V is TRBV4-1; a weak D match, TRBD1 (6 bases). This CDR3 comprises 16 residues. In germline, CDR1 is MGHRA, CDR2 YSYEKL. Trimming removed 1 base from V and 7 bases from J, with 16 bases in between. The CDR3 DNA follows: TGCGCCAGCAGCCAAGTGGACAGCTCTTTTGACGGGGAGCTGTTTTTT. This gives the protein CASSQVDSSFDGELFF.